The rows below give T cell receptor beta chains drawn from one sample of a study of T cell responses to AZD1222 COVID-19 vaccine. The method was immunoSEQ multiplex PCR; TCRdb's version includes in-frame clones alone and lacks a portion of them. Here the sample spans about 120,000 clones, about 87% being singletons. Sequenced here: peripheral blood, sampled on day 0 of AZD1222 vaccination. Receptor source: an adult in good health. CDR3s include the opening cysteine and the closing phenylalanine or tryptophan. A D gene is named only where the DNA matches it firmly. Rows may omit the clone size; those that give it use once, few, many or a size class.

cdr3_aa cdr3_nt d_call clone_size j_call v_call
CASSRDSYNEQFF TGTGCCAGCAGTCGCGACAGTTACAATGAGCAGTTCTTC . . TRBJ2-1 TRBV28
CASSITVNTEAFF TGTGCCAGCAGCATCACAGTGAACACTGAAGCTTTCTTT . few TRBJ1-1 TRBV5-4
CASSRTGLNQPQHF TGTGCCAGCAGCCGGACAGGACTCAATCAGCCCCAGCATTTT TRBD1 once TRBJ1-5 TRBV7-2
CASSTTGEGNTIYF TGTGCCAGCAGCACCACAGGAGAAGGAAACACCATATATTTT . . TRBJ1-3 TRBV6-5
CASSPRGGSNTGELFF TGTGCCAGCAGCCCCCGGGGAGGCTCGAACACCGGGGAGCTGTTTTTT . . TRBJ2-2 TRBV9
CATPPQGLNTGELFF TGTGCCACCCCGCCCCAGGGCTTGAACACCGGGGAGCTGTTTTTT . . TRBJ2-2 TRBV7-8
CAIGDGGSYNEQFF TGTGCCATCGGGGATGGGGGCTCCTACAATGAGCAGTTCTTC . . TRBJ2-1 TRBV10-3
CASSVEQASNEKLFF TGTGCCAGCTCAGTAGAACAGGCATCTAATGAAAAACTGTTTTTT . . TRBJ1-4 TRBV18
CATSGSRGSNQPQHF TGTGCCACCAGCGGCAGCAGGGGCAGCAATCAGCCCCAGCATTTT . . TRBJ1-5 TRBV15
CASSLLPLAVAGGEADTQYF TGTGCCAGCAGCCTACTTCCTCTAGCTGTAGCGGGAGGCGAGGCAGATACGCAGTATTTT TRBD2 . TRBJ2-3 TRBV6-6
CASSQIYSRGQETEAFF TGTGCCAGCTCACAAATCTATTCCAGGGGGCAGGAAACTGAAGCTTTCTTT TRBD1 . TRBJ1-1 TRBV18
CASSLRGAFSDTQYF TGTGCCAGCAGCTTAAGGGGGGCGTTCTCAGATACGCAGTATTTT . . TRBJ2-3 TRBV7-3
CASSSTYGYTF TGTGCCAGCAGTTCAACCTATGGCTACACCTTC . . TRBJ1-2 TRBV6-5
CASSLQRDSPLHF TGCGCCAGCAGCTTGCAAAGAGATTCACCCCTCCACTTT . . TRBJ1-6 TRBV5-1
CASSEGGGADTQYF TGTGCCAGCAGTGAAGGGGGGGGCGCAGATACGCAGTATTTT . . TRBJ2-3 TRBV6-4
CASSSVRGDEQFF TGTGCCAGCAGTAGCGTTAGGGGGGATGAGCAGTTCTTC . medium-sized TRBJ2-1 TRBV28
CASSYEGNYGYTF TGTGCCAGCAGTTACGAGGGAAACTATGGCTACACCTTC . . TRBJ1-2 TRBV6-6
CASSPGTGGDSPLHF TGTGCCAGCAGTCCCGGGACAGGGGGCGATTCACCCCTCCACTTT TRBD1 . TRBJ1-6 TRBV27
CASSQGRNWNQPQHF TGTGCCAGCTCCCAGGGGAGGAACTGGAATCAGCCCCAGCATTTT . . TRBJ1-5 TRBV6-5
CATSDTSGRSYNEQFF TGTGCCACCAGTGACACGAGCGGTCGCTCCTACAATGAGCAGTTCTTC . . TRBJ2-1 TRBV24-1
CASSFRGGNQPQHF TGCGCCAGCAGCTTCAGGGGGGGCAATCAGCCCCAGCATTTT TRBD1 . TRBJ1-5 TRBV5-1
CAWSAIRGQYEQYF TGTGCCTGGAGTGCAATAAGGGGGCAATACGAGCAGTACTTC TRBD1 . TRBJ2-7 TRBV30
CASSMAGVVGTGELFF TGTGCCAGTAGTATGGCCGGGGTAGTGGGTACCGGGGAGCTGTTTTTT . . TRBJ2-2 TRBV19
CASRLTGVGNQPQHF TGTGCCAGCAGACTAACAGGGGTGGGGAATCAGCCCCAGCATTTT TRBD1 few TRBJ1-5 TRBV27
CASSLGRFYSSYNSPLHF TGTGCCAGCAGTTTGGGACGATTTTACAGCTCCTATAATTCACCCCTCCACTTT . . TRBJ1-6 TRBV27
CASSPRQGPLHF TGTGCCAGTAGTCCCAGACAGGGACCCCTCCACTTT TRBD1 . TRBJ1-6 TRBV19
CASSQTGEAFF TGTGCCAGCAGTCAAACAGGGGAAGCTTTCTTT . many TRBJ1-1 TRBV12-3/TRBV12-4
CATSESVAQETQYF TGTGCCACCAGCGAAAGTGTGGCCCAAGAGACCCAGTACTTC . . TRBJ2-5 TRBV15
CASSPTGDGAFF TGTGCCAGTAGTCCGACGGGTGACGGAGCTTTCTTT . . TRBJ1-1 TRBV19
CASSPIGGQGNSPLHF TGTGCCAGCAGCCCGATCGGAGGTCAGGGGAATTCACCCCTCCACTTT . few TRBJ1-6 TRBV7-9
CASRGVTDTQYF TGTGCCAGCAGGGGCGTTACAGATACGCAGTATTTT . . TRBJ2-3 TRBV7-7
CASSLSWGGDQPQHF TGTGCCAGCAGCCTCAGTTGGGGGGGGGATCAGCCCCAGCATTTT . . TRBJ1-5 TRBV7-2
CASSRHRPGKGGGLFAEAFF TGTGCCAGTAGTAGACATCGCCCGGGAAAGGGAGGGGGGTTGTTCGCTGAAGCTTTCTTT . . TRBJ1-1 TRBV19
CASNTQGQPQHF TGTGCCAGCAACACACAGGGTCAGCCCCAGCATTTT . once TRBJ1-5 TRBV27
CASSLEGGGTDTQYF TGTGCCAGCAGCTTAGAAGGGGGCGGAACAGATACGCAGTATTTT TRBD1 . TRBJ2-3 TRBV11-3
CASSPRDTTSGNTIYF TGTGCCAGCTCACCTCGGGACACCACCTCTGGAAACACCATATATTTT . . TRBJ1-3 TRBV18
CASSRGTGNTGELFF TGTGCCAGCAGCCGAGGGACAGGGAACACCGGGGAGCTGTTTTTT TRBD1 . TRBJ2-2 TRBV3-1/TRBV3-2